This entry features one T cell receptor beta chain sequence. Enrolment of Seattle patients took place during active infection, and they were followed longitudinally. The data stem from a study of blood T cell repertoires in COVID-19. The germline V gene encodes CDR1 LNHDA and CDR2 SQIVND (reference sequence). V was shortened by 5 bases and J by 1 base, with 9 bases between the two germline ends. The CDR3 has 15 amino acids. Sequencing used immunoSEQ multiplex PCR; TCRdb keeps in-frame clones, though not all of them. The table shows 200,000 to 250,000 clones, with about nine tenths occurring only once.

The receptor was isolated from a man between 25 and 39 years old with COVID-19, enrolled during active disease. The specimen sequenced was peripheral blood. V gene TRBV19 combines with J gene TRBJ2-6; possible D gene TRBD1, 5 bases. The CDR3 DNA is TGTGCCAGTAGTCTACGACAGTCTGGGGCCAACGTCCTGACTTTC. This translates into CASSLRQSGANVLTF.